This T cell receptor (beta chain) was identified during a study of blood T cells in healthy people across ages. J gave up 1 base and V 2 bases, and 7 bases lay outside the gene matches. The CDR3 totals 16 residues. CDR1 is SGHRS and CDR2 is YFSETQ in the germline V gene. With a J-beta primer mix and a sample-barcoded 5' primer, a second PCR ran about 7 to 12 cycles. TCRdb re-derived calls from the 5' RACE reads in MiXCR, one entry per CDR3 protein. The data show some 800,000 distinct CDR3 sequences, around 43% seen once. The source is a man between 60 and 75 years old in good health. Sequencing was carried out using blood. V gene TRBV5-1 combines with J gene TRBJ1-1, with 8 bases aligning to TRBD1. The CDR3 region has the DNA TGCGCCAGCAGCTTTTTGGCAGGGGGCCAGAACACTGAAGCTTTCTTT. Protein product: CASSFLAGGQNTEAFF.